One sample yielded the 3 T cell receptor beta chains listed below, sequenced in a study of cytomegalovirus exposure and HLA in healthy donors. Use of 60 Vbeta and 13 Jbeta primers characterized the PCR. Clones were sequenced by immunoSEQ multiplex PCR, and TCRdb holds only the in-frame ones, with some missing. In the table there are about 150,000 clones, roughly 80% of which are singletons. What was sequenced was PBMCs. These TCRs come from a human donor in good health.

The chain is built from TRBV19 and TRBJ1-6; D might be TRBD1 (6 bases). The V and J ends lost 3 bases and 7 bases respectively, with 10 bases between them. The CDR3 is made up of 14 amino acids. CDR1 LNHDA and CDR2 SQIVND come from the germline V gene (reference sequence). As DNA, the CDR3 is TGTGCCAGTAGTATGGGGAGGGGGAATTCACCCCTCCACTTT. This translates into CASSMGRGNSPLHF.

The chain is built from TRBV11-2 and TRBJ2-1, with 14 bases that match TRBD2. Germline loops: CDR1 SGHAT, CDR2 FQNNGV. The V gene end was trimmed by 5 bases and the J gene end by 9 bases; junction bases not matched to a gene: 6. The CDR3 contains 15 residues. DNA for the CDR3: TGTGCCAGCAGCACAGAGGGACTAGCGGGAGTTGAGCAGTTCTTC. Its translation: CASSTEGLAGVEQFF. Full variable domain (outside the CDR3, taken from reference TRBV11-2 and TRBJ2-1): EAGVAQSPRYKIIEKRQSVAFWCNPISGHATLYWYQQILGQGPKLLIQFQNNGVVDDSQLPKDRFSAERLKGVDSTLKIQPAKLEDSAVYLCASSTEGLAGVEQFFGPGTRLTVL.

This rearrangement joins TRBV19 to TRBJ2-3; 10 positions match TRBD1. Germline trimming cut 5 bases from V and 1 base from J; bases unmatched to any gene: 3. Germline assignment: CDR1 LNHDA and CDR2 SQIVND (reference sequence). The CDR3 is made up of 15 amino acids. CDR3 DNA: TGTGCCAGTAGTGCAGGACAGGGGGGCACAGATACGCAGTATTTT. Translated: CASSAGQGGTDTQYF. Full variable domain (missing parts from reference TRBV19 and TRBJ2-3): DGGITQSPKYLFRKEGQNVTLSCEQNLNHDAMYWYRQDPGQGLRLIYYSQIVNDFQKGDIAEGYSVSREKKESFPLTVTSAQKNPTAFYLCASSAGQGGTDTQYFGPGTRLTVL.